The TCR beta chain described here comes from a study of glioma-infiltrating T cells after dendritic cell vaccination. Background on the study: Glioblastoma patients came from Phase I and II dendritic cell vaccination trials. Treatment, given 2003 to 2012, was autologous tumor lysate-pulsed dendritic cell vaccination. Monocyte-derived dendritic cells, cultured less than 9 days with IL-4 and GM-CSF, were pulsed with autologous tumor lysate. Study-wide findings and caveats: No direct clonality-survival link was found; a diverse polyclonal response may matter.

With respect to this clone: Its target is not known.

Germline CDR1 WNHNN, CDR2 SYGVQD (reference sequence). The CDR3 loop spans 12 amino acids. The germline V and J ends were trimmed by 3 bases and 3 bases, with 4 bases remaining between them. Sequencing was performed with immunoSEQ multiplex PCR; in TCRdb, only in-frame clones are kept and a portion is missing. The sample carries tens of thousands of clones, approximately 78% recorded once. The receptor was isolated from a human donor with glioblastoma. The chain recombines TRBV10-1 with TRBJ2-3; D remains unclear. Sequencing used blood, obtained before dendritic cell vaccination. The CDR3 DNA reads TGCGCCAGCAGTGACTCGACAGATACGCAGTATTTT. It encodes CASSDSTDTQYF.